This T cell receptor (beta chain) stems from a study of persistence of HIV-infected CD4 T cells. Study summary: Suppressive ART had lasted a median of roughly eight years. Two participants gave one leukapheresis sample; others gave up to roughly 180 mL blood repeatedly.

Concerning this clone: Its target is not known.

This CDR3 has 15 residues. The germline CDR1 and CDR2 sequences are MNHEY and SVGAGI. The V end was cut by 11 bases, the J end by 2 bases, with 19 bases between. Nonspecific anti-CD3/anti-CD28 bead stimulation represents the broad CD4+ T cell repertoire. CD4+ T cells upregulating both CD40 ligand and CD69 were sorted as responding cells. Undetectable plasma HIV-1 RNA below 50 copies/mL lasted at least 4 years. The libraries were made with immunoSEQ version 4 in survey mode. Only in-frame clones appear in the TCRdb table, and some are missing; sequencing was by immunoSEQ multiplex PCR. The table shows 35,000 to 40,000 clones, with 87% occurring only once.

J is TRBJ1-5 and V is TRBV6-5, with D perhaps matching TRBD1 (6 bases). The receptor's source is an adult man with HIV who was CMV-seropositive. The sequenced sample was CD4+ T cells sorted from PBMCs after roughly 18-hour stimulation, obtained from a patient who received antiretroviral therapy. The CDR3 DNA sequence: TGTGCCGCTAGAGGGGGGGACTGGGGCAATCAGCCCCAGCATTTT. This gives the protein CAARGGDWGNQPQHF.